This TCR beta chain was captured by sequencing in a study of CD4+ T cells in melanoma. Points from the study as a whole: Reportedly, melanoma neoantigen-specific CD4+ T cells showed varied differentiation states. A reported correlation linked neoantigen-specific CD4+ T cells to CD8+, macrophage and B cell function.

About this clone: Its antigen remains unidentified.

The length of the CDR3 is 14 residues. V lost 8 bases to trimming and J lost 2 bases, with 14 bases between them. Germline V gives CDR1 LNHDA, CDR2 SQIVND (reference sequence). TCRdb's table, derived via immunoSEQ multiplex PCR, lists solely in-frame clones and lacks some. The sample consists of about 16,000 clones, 65% to 85% of them appearing once. This sequence was found in a human donor with melanoma. The chain is built from TRBV19 and TRBJ2-3; D possibly matches TRBD1 or TRBD2 (6 bases each). Sequenced sample: cells from a culture (not recorded whether cultured in vitro). Here the CDR3 DNA reads TGTGCCAGTGAAGGGGGAGGATCCACAGATACGCAGTATTTT. Translated: CASEGGGSTDTQYF.